A selection of T cell receptor beta chains follows, all from one sample in a study of blood T cell repertoires in COVID-19. Method: immunoSEQ multiplex PCR; TCRdb's copy keeps in-frame clones and lacks some. The sample includes about 320,000 clones, more than 80% seen only once; the top ten take 6.4%. The sequencing input was peripheral blood. The origin of the receptors is a man between 18 and 29 years old who had recovered from COVID-19. Both conserved end residues are part of each CDR3. A D gene is named only where the DNA matches it firmly. Size is stated for part of the rows, as once, few or many counts, or as a class when the clone is expanded.

CDR3	DNA	D	V	size	J
CASSKIQNEQFF	TGTGCCAGCAGCAAAATTCAGAATGAGCAGTTCTTC	.	TRBV7-9	.	TRBJ2-1
CASSYRTGSGNNEQYF	TGTGCCAGCAGCTACAGGACAGGGTCAGGTAACAACGAGCAGTACTTC	TRBD1	TRBV7-2	.	TRBJ2-7
CASSATGTANTEAFF	TGTGCCAGCAGTGCTACCGGGACAGCGAACACTGAAGCTTTCTTT	TRBD1	TRBV2	.	TRBJ1-1
CASSYGLGRELFF	TGTGCCAGCAGTTATGGGCTCGGCAGGGAGCTGTTTTTT	.	TRBV6-6	.	TRBJ2-2
CASSIGFPGQGAGYTF	TGTGCCAGTAGTATTGGATTCCCGGGACAGGGGGCTGGCTACACCTTC	TRBD1	TRBV19	.	TRBJ1-2
CASSLSLAGGVLNEQFF	TGTGCCAGCAGCTTAAGCCTAGCGGGAGGGGTCCTAAATGAGCAGTTCTTC	TRBD2	TRBV7-2	.	TRBJ2-1
CSVEWGLNTEAFF	TGCAGCGTTGAGTGGGGACTCAACACTGAAGCTTTCTTT	.	TRBV29-1	.	TRBJ1-1
CASSQDPGQGRNQPQHF	TGCGCCAGCAGCCAAGACCCGGGACAGGGGCGAAATCAGCCCCAGCATTTT	TRBD1	TRBV4-3	.	TRBJ1-5
CASSQVSGFTDTQYF	TGCGCCAGCAGCCAAGTTTCGGGATTCACAGATACGCAGTATTTT	.	TRBV4-1	.	TRBJ2-3
CASSSGTGASGANVLTF	TGCGCCAGCAGCTCCGGGACAGGGGCCTCTGGGGCCAACGTCCTGACTTTC	TRBD1	TRBV5-1	.	TRBJ2-6
CASSHRGLGDGYTF	TGTGCCAGCAGTCACAGGGGGCTGGGTGATGGCTACACCTTC	TRBD1	TRBV27	.	TRBJ1-2
CAIRRGTSGIFAYEQYF	TGTGCCATCAGGCGAGGGACTAGCGGGATCTTTGCCTACGAGCAGTACTTC	TRBD2	TRBV10-3	.	TRBJ2-7
CASSSTGGVYEQYF	TGCGCCAGCAGTTCGACAGGGGGAGTCTACGAGCAGTACTTC	TRBD1	TRBV5-1	few	TRBJ2-7
CASSDSDRGPGYTF	TGTGCCAGCAGCGATTCGGACAGGGGGCCCGGCTACACCTTC	.	TRBV21-1	.	TRBJ1-2
CASSKAGGEVENIQYF	TGTGCCAGCAGTAAAGCGGGAGGAGAGGTGGAGAACATTCAGTACTTC	TRBD2	TRBV6-2/TRBV6-3	.	TRBJ2-4
CASRLAGNYGYTF	TGTGCCAGCAGGCTCGCGGGGAACTATGGCTACACCTTC	.	TRBV6-5	once	TRBJ1-2
CASSLARASYEQYF	TGTGCCAGCAGCTTAGCCCGCGCTAGTTACGAGCAGTACTTC	.	TRBV7-2	.	TRBJ2-7
CASSPQGGSSADGYTF	TGTGCCAGCAGCCCCCAGGGAGGGAGTAGCGCGGATGGCTACACCTTC	.	TRBV7-3	.	TRBJ1-2
CASSPPSGNTEAFF	TGTGCCAGCTCACCACCTTCCGGTAACACTGAAGCTTTCTTT	.	TRBV18	.	TRBJ1-1
CASSVGSGQPQHF	TGTGCCAGCAGCGTAGGGTCGGGTCAGCCCCAGCATTTT	.	TRBV9	.	TRBJ1-5